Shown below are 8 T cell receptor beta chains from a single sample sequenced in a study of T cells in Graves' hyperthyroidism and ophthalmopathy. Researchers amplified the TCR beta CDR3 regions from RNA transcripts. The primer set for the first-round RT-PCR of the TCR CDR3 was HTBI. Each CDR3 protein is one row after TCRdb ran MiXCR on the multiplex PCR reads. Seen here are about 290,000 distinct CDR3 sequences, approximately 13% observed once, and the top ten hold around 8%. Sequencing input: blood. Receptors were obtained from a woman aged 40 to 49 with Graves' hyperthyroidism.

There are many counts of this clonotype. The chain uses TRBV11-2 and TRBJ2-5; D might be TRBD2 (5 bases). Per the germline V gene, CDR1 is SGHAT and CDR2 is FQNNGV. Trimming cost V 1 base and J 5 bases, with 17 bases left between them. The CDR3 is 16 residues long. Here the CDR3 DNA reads TGTGCCAGCAGCTTAGCTCCACTAGGATCCGTCGAGACCCAGTACTTC. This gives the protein CASSLAPLGSVETQYF.

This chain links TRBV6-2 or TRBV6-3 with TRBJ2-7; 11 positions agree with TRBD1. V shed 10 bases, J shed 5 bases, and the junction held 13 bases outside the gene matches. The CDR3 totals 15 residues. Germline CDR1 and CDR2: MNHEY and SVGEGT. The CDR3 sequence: CATLSPGQGVHEQYF. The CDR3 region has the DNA TGTGCCACCCTTTCTCCGGGACAGGGGGTCCACGAGCAGTACTTC.

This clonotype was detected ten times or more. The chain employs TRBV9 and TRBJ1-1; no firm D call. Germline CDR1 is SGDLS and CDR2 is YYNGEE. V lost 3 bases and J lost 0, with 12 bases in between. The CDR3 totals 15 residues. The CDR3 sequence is CASSASPRVNTEAFF. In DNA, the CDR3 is TGTGCCAGCAGCGCGAGCCCTCGCGTGAACACTGAAGCTTTCTTT.

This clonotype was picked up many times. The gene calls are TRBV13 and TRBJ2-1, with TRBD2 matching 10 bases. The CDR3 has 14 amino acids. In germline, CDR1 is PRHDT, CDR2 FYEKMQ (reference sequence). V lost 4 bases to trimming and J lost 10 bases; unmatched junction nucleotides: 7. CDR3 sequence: CASSSGLAAGEQFF. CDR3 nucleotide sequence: TGTGCCAGCAGCTCTGGACTAGCGGCTGGGGAGCAGTTCTTC.

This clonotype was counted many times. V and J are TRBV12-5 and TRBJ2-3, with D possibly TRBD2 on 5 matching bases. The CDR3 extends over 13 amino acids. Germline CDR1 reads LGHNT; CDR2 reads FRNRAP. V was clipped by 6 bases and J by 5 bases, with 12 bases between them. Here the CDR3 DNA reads TGTGCTAGTGGCCCCATAGAGGGAGATACGCAGTATTTT. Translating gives CASGPIEGDTQYF.

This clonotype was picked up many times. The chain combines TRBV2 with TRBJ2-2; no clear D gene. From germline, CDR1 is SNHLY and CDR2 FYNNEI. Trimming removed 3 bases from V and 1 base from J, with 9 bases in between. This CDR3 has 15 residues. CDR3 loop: CASSERPGNTGELFF. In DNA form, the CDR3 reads TGTGCCAGCAGTGAGCGACCGGGGAACACCGGGGAGCTGTTTTTT.

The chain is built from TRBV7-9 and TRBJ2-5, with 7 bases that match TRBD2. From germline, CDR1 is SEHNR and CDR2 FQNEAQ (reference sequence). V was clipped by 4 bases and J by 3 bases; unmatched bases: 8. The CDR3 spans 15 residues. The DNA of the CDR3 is TGTGCCAGCAGCTACCCAGCGGGGAGGGAAGAGACCCAGTACTTC. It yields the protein CASSYPAGREETQYF.

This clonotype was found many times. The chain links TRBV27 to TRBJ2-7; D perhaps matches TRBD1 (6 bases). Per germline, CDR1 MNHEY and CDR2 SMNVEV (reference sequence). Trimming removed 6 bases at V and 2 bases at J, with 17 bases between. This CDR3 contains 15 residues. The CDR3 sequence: CASRGEMAGAYEQYF. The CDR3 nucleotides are TGTGCCAGCAGGGGCGAAATGGCAGGGGCCTACGAGCAGTACTTC.